This T cell receptor (beta chain) comes out of a study of blood T cell repertoires in COVID-19. This table comes from immunoSEQ multiplex PCR, and its TCRdb copy is limited to in-frame clones, with some not included. Of approximately 280,000 clones in the sample, approximately 90% were seen once. The CDR3 is made up of 19 amino acids. The V gene lost 5 bases and the J gene lost 1 base, with 26 bases spanning the gap. Germline CDR1 is SGHAT and CDR2 is FQNNGV. The chain recombines TRBV11-2 with TRBJ1-1; possibly TRBD1 for D (5 bases). Sequencing was carried out using peripheral blood. This receptor was obtained from a man in his forties or fifties with acute or convalescent COVID-19. The CDR3 here is CASSLRVVALQGRNTEAFF. The CDR3 DNA reads TGTGCCAGCAGCCTCAGGGTCGTCGCTTTACAAGGTAGGAACACTGAAGCTTTCTTT.